The 18 T cell receptor beta chains below all came from one sample that was sequenced in a study of blood T cell repertoires in COVID-19. Generated by immunoSEQ multiplex PCR, the TCRdb table keeps only in-frame clones and is missing some. The table lists a few hundred thousand clones, around 83% of them singletons. The specimen sequenced was peripheral blood. The receptor source for this set is a woman in her forties or fifties with acute or convalescent COVID-19.

The rearrangement joins TRBV5-5 to TRBJ2-7, with D tentatively TRBD2 (6 bases). The CDR3 length is 15 residues. V lost 0 bases, J lost 0 bases, and 10 bases lay in between. Per germline, CDR1 SGHKS and CDR2 YYEKEE (reference sequence). The CDR3 DNA reads TGTGCCAGCAGCTTGGTTATGCGGGGCTCCTACGAGCAGTACTTC. Protein: CASSLVMRGSYEQYF.

The rearrangement joins TRBV6-2 or TRBV6-3 to TRBJ2-2; 9 nucleotides agree with TRBD2. This CDR3 contains 16 residues. Germline V CDR1 and CDR2: MNHEY, SVGEGT. Germline trimming cut 4 bases from V and 5 bases from J; bases unmatched to any gene: 8. In nucleotides, the CDR3 is TGTGCCAGCAGTTTTAGCGGGAGTTCCCTTACCGGGGAGCTGTTTTTT. It translates to CASSFSGSSLTGELFF.

This clone was seen just once. V gene TRBV24-1 combines with J gene TRBJ2-5, with D unclear. The CDR3 is 14 amino acids. V lost 0 bases and J 2 bases, leaving 6 bases between the germline ends. Germline assignment: CDR1 KGHDR and CDR2 SFDVKD. As DNA, the CDR3 is TGTGCCACCAGTGATTTGTCGGTTCAAGAGACCCAGTACTTC. Translating gives CATSDLSVQETQYF.

This clone was counted between two and nine times. The chain recombines TRBV5-6 with TRBJ2-2, with 9 bases identical to TRBD1. Germline assignment: CDR1 SGHDT and CDR2 YYEEEE. The CDR3 has 15 amino acids. The V segment lost 4 bases and the J segment 6 bases; nucleotides outside the gene matches: 7. The CDR3 DNA follows: TGTGCCAGCAGCCGGAAAACAGGGGGCTCCGGGGAGCTGTTTTTT. It yields the protein CASSRKTGGSGELFF.

J is TRBJ1-2 and V is TRBV3-1 (or the pseudogene TRBV3-2); 8 positions match TRBD1. The CDR3 is made up of 14 amino acids. Germline-derived CDR1 and CDR2 are LGHDT and YNNKEL (reference sequence). J lost 4 bases, V lost 2 bases, and 3 bases had no gene match. CDR3 DNA sequence: TGTGCCAGCAGCCAATACAGGGGGGGCTATGGCTACACCTTC. It specifies CASSQYRGGYGYTF.

The chain carries TRBV11-2 and TRBJ2-5; 10 bases fit TRBD2. Germline lookup yields CDR1 SGHAT and CDR2 FQNNGV. With 3 bases clipped from V and 6 bases from J, the junction kept 7 bases outside the gene matches. The CDR3 consists of 15 residues. The CDR3 nucleotides read TGTGCCAGCAGCTTTGGGACTAGCGCACAAAAGACCCAGTACTTC. As protein: CASSFGTSAQKTQYF.

The chain has TRBV18 and TRBJ1-3; maybe TRBD1 (5 bases). From germline, CDR1 is KGHSH and CDR2 LQKENI. The CDR3 has 14 amino acids. V lost 3 bases to trimming and J lost 8 bases, with 14 bases between them. The CDR3 spells CASSPAGIIDTIYF. The CDR3 nucleotides are TGTGCCAGCTCACCGGCAGGGATAATAGACACCATATATTTT.

This chain uses TRBV30 with TRBJ2-1, with 11 bases aligning to TRBD2. The junction had 3 bases not matched to a gene; V was cut back by 1 base and J by 4 bases. The germline V gene encodes CDR1 GTSNPN and CDR2 SVGIG (reference sequence). The CDR3 sequence is 15 residues long. CDR3 DNA: TGTGCCTGGAGTGGGACTAGCGGGTATTACAATGAGCAGTTCTTC. It is translated as CAWSGTSGYYNEQFF.

J is TRBJ1-2 and V is TRBV5-6; tentatively, D is TRBD1 (5 bases). The V gene lost 8 bases and the J gene lost 3 bases, with 11 bases spanning the gap. In germline, CDR1 is SGHDT, CDR2 YYEEEE. There are 12 residues in the CDR3. This CDR3 reads CASNRDYYGYTF. The CDR3 region has the DNA TGTGCCAGTAACCGGGACTACTATGGCTACACCTTC. Complete variable domain (other parts from reference TRBV5-6 and TRBJ1-2): DAGVTQSPTHLIKTRGQQVTLRCSPKSGHDTVSWYQQALGQGPQFIFQYYEEEERQRGNFPDRFSGHQFPNYSSELNVNALLLGDSALYLCASNRDYYGYTFGSGTRLTVV.

The rearrangement links TRBV6-6 to TRBJ2-3, with D maybe TRBD2 (6 bases). The V end was cut by 7 bases, the J end by 4 bases, with 15 bases between. The CDR3 contains 14 residues. Looked up from germline, CDR1 is MNHNY and CDR2 is SVGAGI (reference sequence). CDR3 protein: CASTRDFQSDTQYF. CDR3 coding DNA: TGTGCCAGCACCCGGGACTTCCAATCAGATACGCAGTATTTT.

The chain couples TRBV2 to TRBJ2-5; 8 positions match TRBD2. The germline V gene encodes CDR1 SNHLY and CDR2 FYNNEI. The CDR3 extends over 15 amino acids. The ends lost 4 bases at V and 2 bases at J; junction bases unmatched: 6. This CDR3 is CASSVLLAAQETQYF. The CDR3 DNA reads TGTGCCAGCAGTGTCCTACTAGCGGCACAAGAGACCCAGTACTTC.

V gene TRBV5-4 combines with J gene TRBJ2-5; 9 bases agree with TRBD2. The V gene end was trimmed by 2 bases and the J gene end by 5 bases; junction bases not matched to a gene: 4. CDR3 length: 14 residues. Germline V lookup: CDR1 SGHNT, CDR2 YYREEE (reference sequence). The CDR3 loop reads CASSFKAGGETQYF. Written as DNA, the CDR3 is TGTGCCAGCAGCTTTAAAGCGGGAGGCGAGACCCAGTACTTC.

The CDR3 loop is CASSLAGGYSPLHF. The CDR3 bases are TGTGCCAGCAGCTTGGCGGGGGGCTATTCACCCCTCCACTTT. The chain carries TRBV5-6 and TRBJ1-6; maybe TRBD1 (6 bases). Germline assignment: CDR1 SGHDT and CDR2 YYEEEE. Trimming removed 0 bases at V and 8 bases at J, with 9 bases between. The CDR3 consists of 14 residues.

This clone was seen only a few times. The CDR3: CASTPERRGPNTEAFF. Written as DNA, the CDR3 is TGTGCCAGCACCCCCGAACGTAGGGGCCCGAACACTGAAGCTTTCTTT. The rearrangement uses TRBV2 and TRBJ1-1; a weak D match, TRBD1 (5 bases). Trimming left V 7 bases short and J 1 base short, with 19 bases between. CDR1 is SNHLY, CDR2 FYNNEI, per germline. CDR3 length equals 16 residues.

V gene TRBV5-8 combines with J gene TRBJ2-7, with D possibly being TRBD2 (6 bases). V lost 3 bases and J 7 bases, leaving 17 bases between the germline ends. CDR3 size: 14 residues. Germline V CDR1 and CDR2: SGHTS, YDEGEE. This CDR3 is CASSYDGTGLEQYF. The CDR3 DNA is TGTGCCAGCAGCTACGACGGGACTGGACTGGAGCAGTACTTC. Full variable domain (remainder filled in from reference TRBV5-8 and TRBJ2-7): EAGVTQSPTHLIKTRGQQATLRCSPISGHTSVYWYQQALGLGLQFLLWYDEGEERNRGNFPPRFSGRQFPNYSSELNVNALELEDSALYLCASSYDGTGLEQYFGPGTRLTVT.

The V call is TRBV10-3, the J call TRBJ2-5, with 8 positions matching TRBD2. Germline V CDR1 and CDR2: ENHRY, SYGVKD. V lost 4 bases, J lost 5 bases, and 12 bases stayed unmatched. This CDR3 has 16 residues. The CDR3 loop reads CAISGLSGGPRETQYF. The CDR3 nucleotides are TGTGCCATCAGTGGCCTAAGCGGGGGCCCCCGGGAGACCCAGTACTTC.

The chain links TRBV18 to TRBJ2-1; 10 positions match TRBD1. Trimming cost V 3 bases and J 6 bases; bases outside gene matches: 8. The CDR3 has 16 residues. CDR1 and CDR2 (germline): KGHSH, LQKENI. The CDR3 coding sequence is TGTGCCAGCTCACCCCCAGACAGGGGGCAAGGCAATGAGCAGTTCTTC. Encoded protein: CASSPPDRGQGNEQFF.

V is TRBV5-4 and J is TRBJ2-2, with a possible D match to TRBD1 (5 bases). Germline CDR1 is SGHNT and CDR2 is YYREEE (reference sequence). The V and J ends lost 2 bases and 0 bases respectively, with 8 bases between them. The CDR3 runs to 15 residues. The CDR3 nucleotides read TGTGCCAGCAGCTTAGGACATTCGAACACCGGGGAGCTGTTTTTT. Amino acid sequence: CASSLGHSNTGELFF.